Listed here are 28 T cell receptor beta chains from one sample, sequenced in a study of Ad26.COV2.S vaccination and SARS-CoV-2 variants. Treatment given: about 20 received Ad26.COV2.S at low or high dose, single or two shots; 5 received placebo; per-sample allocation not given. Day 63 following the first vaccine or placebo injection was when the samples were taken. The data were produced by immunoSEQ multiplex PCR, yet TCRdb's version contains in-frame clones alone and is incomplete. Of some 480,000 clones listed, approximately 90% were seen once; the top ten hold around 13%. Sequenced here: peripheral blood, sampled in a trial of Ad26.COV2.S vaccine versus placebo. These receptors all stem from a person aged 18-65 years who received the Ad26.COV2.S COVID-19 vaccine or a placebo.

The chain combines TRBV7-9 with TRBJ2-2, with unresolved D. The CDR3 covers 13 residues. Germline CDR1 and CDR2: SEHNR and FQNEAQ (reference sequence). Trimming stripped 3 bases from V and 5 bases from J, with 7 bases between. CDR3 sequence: CASSFRLTGELFF. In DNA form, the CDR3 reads TGTGCCAGCAGCTTCCGGCTTACCGGGGAGCTGTTTTTT.

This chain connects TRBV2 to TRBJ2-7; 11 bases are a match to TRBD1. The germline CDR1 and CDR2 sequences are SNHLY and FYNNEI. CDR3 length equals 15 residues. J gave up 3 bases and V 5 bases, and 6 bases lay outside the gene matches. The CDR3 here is CASSTDRGRSYEQYF. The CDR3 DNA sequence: TGTGCCAGCAGTACGGACAGGGGGCGAAGCTACGAGCAGTACTTC. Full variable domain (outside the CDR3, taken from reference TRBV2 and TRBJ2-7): EPEVTQTPSHQVTQMGQEVILRCVPISNHLYFYWYRQILGQKVEFLVSFYNNEISEKSEIFDDQFSVERPDGSNFTLKIRSTKLEDSAMYFCASSTDRGRSYEQYFGPGTRLTVT.

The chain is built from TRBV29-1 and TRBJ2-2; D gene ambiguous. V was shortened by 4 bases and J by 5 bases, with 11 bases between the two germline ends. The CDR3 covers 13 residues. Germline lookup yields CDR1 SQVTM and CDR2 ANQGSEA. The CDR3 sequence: CSVVSEQTGELFF. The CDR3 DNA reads TGCAGCGTTGTGTCAGAACAAACCGGGGAGCTGTTTTTT.

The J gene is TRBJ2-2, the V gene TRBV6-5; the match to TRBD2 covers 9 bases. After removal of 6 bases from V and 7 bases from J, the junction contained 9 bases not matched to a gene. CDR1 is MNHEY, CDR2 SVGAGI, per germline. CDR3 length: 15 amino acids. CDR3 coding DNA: TGTGCCAGCAGCCGGCGGGAGGGCCGGGGCGGGGAGCTGTTTTTT. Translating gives CASSRREGRGGELFF.

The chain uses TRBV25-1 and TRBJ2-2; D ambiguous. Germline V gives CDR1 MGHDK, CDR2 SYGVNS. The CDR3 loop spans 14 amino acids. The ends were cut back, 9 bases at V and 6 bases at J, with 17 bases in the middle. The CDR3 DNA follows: TGTGCCAGTGGCGCGGCGCAGCCACCCGGGGAGCTGTTTTTT. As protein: CASGAAQPPGELFF.

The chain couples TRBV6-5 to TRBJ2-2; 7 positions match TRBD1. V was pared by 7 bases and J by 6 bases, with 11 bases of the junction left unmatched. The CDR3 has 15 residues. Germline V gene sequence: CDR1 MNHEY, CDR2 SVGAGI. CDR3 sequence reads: CASNHKGAKAGELFF. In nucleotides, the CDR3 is TGTGCCAGCAACCATAAGGGGGCGAAAGCCGGGGAGCTGTTTTTT.

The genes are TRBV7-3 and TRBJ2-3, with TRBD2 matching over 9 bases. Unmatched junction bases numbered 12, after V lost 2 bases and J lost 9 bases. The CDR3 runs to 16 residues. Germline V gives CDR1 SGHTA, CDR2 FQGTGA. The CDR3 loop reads CASSLDALREGPTQYF. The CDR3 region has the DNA TGTGCCAGCAGCTTAGATGCGCTGCGGGAGGGCCCCACGCAGTATTTT.

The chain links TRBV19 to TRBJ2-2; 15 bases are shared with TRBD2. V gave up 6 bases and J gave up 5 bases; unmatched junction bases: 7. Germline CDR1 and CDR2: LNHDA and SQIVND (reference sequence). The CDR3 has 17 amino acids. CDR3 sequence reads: CASRRTSGRARTGELFF. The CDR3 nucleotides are TGTGCCAGTAGACGGACTAGCGGGAGGGCCCGGACCGGGGAGCTGTTTTTT.

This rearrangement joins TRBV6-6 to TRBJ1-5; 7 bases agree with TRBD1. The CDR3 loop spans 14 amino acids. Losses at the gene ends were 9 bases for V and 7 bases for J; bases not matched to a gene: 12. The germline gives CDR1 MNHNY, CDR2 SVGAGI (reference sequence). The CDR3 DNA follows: TGTGCCAGTAATGATCACAGGGGTAGCCAGCCCCAGCATTTT. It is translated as CASNDHRGSQPQHF.

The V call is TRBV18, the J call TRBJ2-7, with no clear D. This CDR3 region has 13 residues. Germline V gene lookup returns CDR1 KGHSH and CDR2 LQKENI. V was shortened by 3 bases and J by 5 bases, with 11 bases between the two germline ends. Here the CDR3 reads CASSPSRADEQYF. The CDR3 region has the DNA TGTGCCAGCTCACCTAGTCGGGCGGACGAGCAGTACTTC.

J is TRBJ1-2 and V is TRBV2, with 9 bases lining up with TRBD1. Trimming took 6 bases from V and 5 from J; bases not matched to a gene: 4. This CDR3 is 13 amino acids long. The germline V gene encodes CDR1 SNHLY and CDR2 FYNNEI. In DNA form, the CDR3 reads TGTGCCAGCAGCACCGGGACAGGGTATGGCTACACCTTC. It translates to CASSTGTGYGYTF.

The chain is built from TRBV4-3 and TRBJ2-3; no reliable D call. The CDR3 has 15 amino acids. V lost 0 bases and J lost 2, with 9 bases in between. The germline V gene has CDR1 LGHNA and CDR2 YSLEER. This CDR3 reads CASSQEWHNTDTQYF. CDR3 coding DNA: TGCGCCAGCAGCCAAGAGTGGCACAACACAGATACGCAGTATTTT.

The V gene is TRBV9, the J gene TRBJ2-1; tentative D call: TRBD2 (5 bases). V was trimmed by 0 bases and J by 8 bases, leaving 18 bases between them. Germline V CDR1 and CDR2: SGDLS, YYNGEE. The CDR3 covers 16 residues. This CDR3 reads CASSVVGETRTDEQFF. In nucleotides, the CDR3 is TGTGCCAGCAGCGTAGTCGGGGAAACTAGGACCGATGAGCAGTTCTTC.

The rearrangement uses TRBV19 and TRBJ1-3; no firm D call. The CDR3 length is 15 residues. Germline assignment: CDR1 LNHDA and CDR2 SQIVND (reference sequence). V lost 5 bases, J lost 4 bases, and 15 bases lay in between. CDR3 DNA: TGTGCCAGTAGTTCGCGGAGAGGCGGGGGAAACACCATATATTTT. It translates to CASSSRRGGGNTIYF.

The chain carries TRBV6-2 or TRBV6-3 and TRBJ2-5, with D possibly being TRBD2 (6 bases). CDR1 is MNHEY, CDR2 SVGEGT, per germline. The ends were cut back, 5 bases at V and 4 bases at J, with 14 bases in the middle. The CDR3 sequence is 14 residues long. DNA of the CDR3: TGTGCCAGCAGTGACACGGGAGCTAGAGAGACCCAGTACTTC. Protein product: CASSDTGARETQYF.

CDR3 protein: CAWSVPLAGEGEQFF. CDR3 in DNA: TGTGCCTGGAGTGTACCTCTAGCGGGAGAAGGTGAGCAGTTCTTC. V is TRBV30 and J is TRBJ2-1, with TRBD2 matching 10 bases. The trim removed 0 bases at V and 9 bases at J, leaving 8 bases unmatched. From germline, CDR1 is GTSNPN and CDR2 SVGIG (reference sequence). This CDR3 has 15 residues. Drawing the rest from reference TRBV30 and TRBJ2-1, the complete variable domain is SQTIHQWPATLVQPVGSPLSLECTVEGTSNPNLYWYRQAAGRGLQLLFYSVGIGQISSEVPQNLSASRPQDRQFILSSKKLLLSDSGFYLCAWSVPLAGEGEQFFGPGTRLTVL.

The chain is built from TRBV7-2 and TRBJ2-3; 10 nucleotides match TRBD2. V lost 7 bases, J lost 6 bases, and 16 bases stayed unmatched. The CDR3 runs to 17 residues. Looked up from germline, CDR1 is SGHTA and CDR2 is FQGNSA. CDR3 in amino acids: CASISGSGRSWADTQYF. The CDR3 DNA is TGTGCCAGCATTTCAGGTAGCGGGAGGTCTTGGGCGGATACGCAGTATTTT.

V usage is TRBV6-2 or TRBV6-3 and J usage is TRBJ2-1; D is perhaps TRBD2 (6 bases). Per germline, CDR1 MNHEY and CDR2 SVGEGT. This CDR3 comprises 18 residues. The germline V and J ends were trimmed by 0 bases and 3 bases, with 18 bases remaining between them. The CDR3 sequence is CASSYSRGWGDSYNEQFF. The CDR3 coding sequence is TGTGCCAGCAGTTACTCCCGCGGATGGGGGGATAGCTACAATGAGCAGTTCTTC.

The CDR3 nucleotides are TGTGCCAGCTCACCGGCCAGGGGTAGCACAGATACGCAGTATTTT. This translates into CASSPARGSTDTQYF. The chain uses TRBV18 and TRBJ2-3, with D possibly being TRBD1 (6 bases). Trimming pared 3 bases from V and 0 bases from J, leaving 10 bases between. The V gene's germline CDR1 is KGHSH and CDR2 LQKENI. The CDR3 has 15 residues.

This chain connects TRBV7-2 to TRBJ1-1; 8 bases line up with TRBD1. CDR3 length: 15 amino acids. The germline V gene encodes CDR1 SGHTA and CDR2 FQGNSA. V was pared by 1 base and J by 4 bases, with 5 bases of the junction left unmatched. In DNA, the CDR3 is TGTGCCAGCAGCTTAGTGGCAGGGGGCCTCACTGAAGCTTTCTTT. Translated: CASSLVAGGLTEAFF.

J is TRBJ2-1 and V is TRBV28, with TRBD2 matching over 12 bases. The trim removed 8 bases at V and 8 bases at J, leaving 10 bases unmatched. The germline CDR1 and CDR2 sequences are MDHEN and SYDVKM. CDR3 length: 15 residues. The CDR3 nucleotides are TGTGCCAGCTCTTTGGGACTAGCGGGTCCCCATGAGCAGTTCTTC. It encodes CASSLGLAGPHEQFF.

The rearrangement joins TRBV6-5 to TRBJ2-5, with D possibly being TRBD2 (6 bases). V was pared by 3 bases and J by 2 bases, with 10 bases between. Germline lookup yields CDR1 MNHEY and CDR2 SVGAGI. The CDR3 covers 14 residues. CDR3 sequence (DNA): TGTGCCAGCAGTTATGGGGGGAAGCAAGAGACCCAGTACTTC. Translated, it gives CASSYGGKQETQYF.

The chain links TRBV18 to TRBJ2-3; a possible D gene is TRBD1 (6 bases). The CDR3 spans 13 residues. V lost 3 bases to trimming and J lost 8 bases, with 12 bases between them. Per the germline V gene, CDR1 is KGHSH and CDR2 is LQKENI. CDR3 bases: TGTGCCAGCTCACCCGACAGGCAGGGTACGCAGTATTTT. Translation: CASSPDRQGTQYF.

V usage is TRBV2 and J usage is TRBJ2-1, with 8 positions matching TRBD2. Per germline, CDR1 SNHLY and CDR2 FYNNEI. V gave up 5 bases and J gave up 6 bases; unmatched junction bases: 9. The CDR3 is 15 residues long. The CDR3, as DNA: TGTGCCAGCAGTCCAAGGACTAGCTCCCCCAATGAGCAGTTCTTC. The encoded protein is CASSPRTSSPNEQFF.

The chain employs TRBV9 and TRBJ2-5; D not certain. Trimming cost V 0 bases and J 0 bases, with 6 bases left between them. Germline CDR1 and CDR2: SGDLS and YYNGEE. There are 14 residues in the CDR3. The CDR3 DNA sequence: TGTGCCAGCAGCGTAGGAGCGAACCAAGAGACCCAGTACTTC. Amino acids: CASSVGANQETQYF.

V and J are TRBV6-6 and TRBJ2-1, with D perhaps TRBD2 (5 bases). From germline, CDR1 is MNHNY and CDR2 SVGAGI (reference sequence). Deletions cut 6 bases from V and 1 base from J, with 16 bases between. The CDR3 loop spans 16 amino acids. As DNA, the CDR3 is TGTGCCAGCAGGGATTCGGGGAAACGATCCTACAATGAGCAGTTCTTC. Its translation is CASRDSGKRSYNEQFF.

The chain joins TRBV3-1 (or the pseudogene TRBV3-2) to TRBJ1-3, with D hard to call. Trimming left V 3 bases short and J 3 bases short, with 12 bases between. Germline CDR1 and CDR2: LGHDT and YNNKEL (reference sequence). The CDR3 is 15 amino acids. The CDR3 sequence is CASSHIQPIGNTIYF. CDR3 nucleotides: TGTGCCAGCAGCCATATACAGCCGATTGGAAACACCATATATTTT.

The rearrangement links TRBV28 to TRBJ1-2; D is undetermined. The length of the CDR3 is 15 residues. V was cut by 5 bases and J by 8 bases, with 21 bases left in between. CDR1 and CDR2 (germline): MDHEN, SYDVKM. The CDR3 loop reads CASSPPWQVGWGYTF. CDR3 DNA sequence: TGTGCCAGCAGTCCCCCGTGGCAGGTCGGGTGGGGCTACACCTTC.